The rows below give T cell receptor beta chains drawn from one sample of a study of PD-1 blockade in classical Hodgkin lymphoma. The assay was immunoSEQ multiplex PCR, and TCRdb's table has in-frame clones only and misses some. The table has 100,000 or so clones, around nine tenths seen once. Material: peripheral blood mononuclear cells (PBMCs), obtained before the fourth cycle of nivolumab. These TCRs come from a human donor with classical Hodgkin lymphoma. CDR3s include the opening cysteine and the closing phenylalanine or tryptophan. The order of the fields is V gene, J gene, clone size, D gene, CDR3 DNA, CDR3 protein. A D gene is named only where the DNA matches it firmly. The size field is filled for only some rows; it gives once, few, many or a size class.

v_call: TRBV9
j_call: TRBJ2-7
clone_size: .
d_call: TRBD1
cdr3_nt: TGTGCCAGCAGCGCCGGGACAGCCCCGGGGCAGCAGTACTTC
cdr3_aa: CASSAGTAPGQQYF

v_call: TRBV6-5
j_call: TRBJ2-1
clone_size: .
d_call: TRBD2
cdr3_nt: TGTGCCAGCAGTCGGGAGGGGGGGATGTTCTTC
cdr3_aa: CASSREGGMFF

v_call: TRBV11-2
j_call: TRBJ1-2
clone_size: .
d_call: TRBD1
cdr3_nt: TGTGCCAGCAGCTTAGATAGGGGGGACAGGGGGCGCCGAGGCTATGGCTACACCTTC
cdr3_aa: CASSLDRGDRGRRGYGYTF

v_call: TRBV30
j_call: TRBJ1-5
clone_size: .
d_call: .
cdr3_nt: TGTGCCTGGAGTGTAGGGCAGGGAGACAATCAGCCCCAGCATTTT
cdr3_aa: CAWSVGQGDNQPQHF

v_call: TRBV7-6
j_call: TRBJ2-1
clone_size: .
d_call: TRBD2
cdr3_nt: TGTGCCAGTGAACAGCGGGAGAAATTCGGCAATGAGCAGTTCTTC
cdr3_aa: CASEQREKFGNEQFF

v_call: TRBV27
j_call: TRBJ2-2
clone_size: .
d_call: TRBD2
cdr3_nt: TGTGCCAGCAGTTTTACCCCTAGCGGAGCTTACACCGGGGAGCTGTTTTTT
cdr3_aa: CASSFTPSGAYTGELFF

v_call: TRBV7-8
j_call: TRBJ2-1
clone_size: once
d_call: TRBD2
cdr3_nt: TGTGCCAGCAGCTACGGGACTAGCCTCTACAATGAGCAGTTCTTC
cdr3_aa: CASSYGTSLYNEQFF

v_call: TRBV11-2
j_call: TRBJ2-1
clone_size: .
d_call: .
cdr3_nt: TGTGCCAGCAGCTTCTCCCGGGGGTACAATGAGCAGTTCTTC
cdr3_aa: CASSFSRGYNEQFF

v_call: TRBV5-1
j_call: TRBJ2-3
clone_size: .
d_call: .
cdr3_nt: TGCGCCAGCAGCCATCTAGCCGACCCCACAGATACGCAGTATTTT
cdr3_aa: CASSHLADPTDTQYF

v_call: TRBV6-5
j_call: TRBJ2-1
clone_size: .
d_call: TRBD1
cdr3_nt: TGTGCCAGCAGTTACACCGGGGACAGGGACAATGAGCAGTTCTTC
cdr3_aa: CASSYTGDRDNEQFF

v_call: TRBV27
j_call: TRBJ2-7
clone_size: few
d_call: .
cdr3_nt: TGTGCCAGCAGTTTCCGCAGAGAGCAGTACTTC
cdr3_aa: CASSFRREQYF

v_call: TRBV7-8
j_call: TRBJ1-2
clone_size: .
d_call: .
cdr3_nt: TGTGCCAGCAGCTTAGGTTCGGCTGGGGGCGGCTATGGCTACACCTTC
cdr3_aa: CASSLGSAGGGYGYTF

v_call: TRBV6-5
j_call: TRBJ2-7
clone_size: .
d_call: TRBD1
cdr3_nt: TGTGCCAGCAGTTACACAGGGGGCTACGAGCAGTACTTC
cdr3_aa: CASSYTGGYEQYF

v_call: TRBV4-1
j_call: TRBJ2-7
clone_size: .
d_call: .
cdr3_nt: TGCGCCAGCAGCCAAGAGGGGCAATCCTACGAGCAGTACTTC
cdr3_aa: CASSQEGQSYEQYF

v_call: TRBV6-5
j_call: TRBJ2-1
clone_size: .
d_call: .
cdr3_nt: TGTGCCAGCAGAGACTTTTCCTACAATGAGCAGTTCTTC
cdr3_aa: CASRDFSYNEQFF

v_call: TRBV28
j_call: TRBJ1-3
clone_size: .
d_call: .
cdr3_nt: TGTGCCAGCAGCACAGGGAGCTCTGGAAACACCATATATTTT
cdr3_aa: CASSTGSSGNTIYF

v_call: TRBV2
j_call: TRBJ2-6
clone_size: .
d_call: .
cdr3_nt: TGTGCCAGCAGTGGGTTCTCTGGGGCCAACGTCCTGACTTTC
cdr3_aa: CASSGFSGANVLTF

v_call: TRBV4-3
j_call: TRBJ1-4
clone_size: .
d_call: TRBD1
cdr3_nt: TGCGCCAGCAGCCAAGATCCTCGGACAGGGGATACGCCTGATGAAAAACTGTTTTTT
cdr3_aa: CASSQDPRTGDTPDEKLFF

v_call: TRBV15
j_call: TRBJ1-2
clone_size: .
d_call: TRBD1
cdr3_nt: TGTGCCACCAGCAGAGAACTCACAGGGGTGGGCTATGGCTACACCTTC
cdr3_aa: CATSRELTGVGYGYTF

v_call: TRBV28
j_call: TRBJ1-5
clone_size: .
d_call: TRBD1
cdr3_nt: TGTGCCAGCAGCACAGGGGTGGGCAATCAGCCCCAGCATTTT
cdr3_aa: CASSTGVGNQPQHF

v_call: TRBV5-1
j_call: TRBJ2-1
clone_size: .
d_call: .
cdr3_nt: TGCGCCAGCAGCTTGGGCCCAGGGAACAATGAGCAGTTCTTC
cdr3_aa: CASSLGPGNNEQFF

v_call: TRBV6-6
j_call: TRBJ2-4
clone_size: .
d_call: .
cdr3_nt: TGTGCCAGCAGTTATGACATCCTCAACATTCAGTACTTC
cdr3_aa: CASSYDILNIQYF

v_call: TRBV18
j_call: TRBJ2-5
clone_size: .
d_call: TRBD2
cdr3_nt: TGTGCCAGCTCACTCCTAGCGGGAGCGAGCGGAGAGACCCAGTACTTC
cdr3_aa: CASSLLAGASGETQYF

v_call: TRBV4-1
j_call: TRBJ2-2
clone_size: once
d_call: .
cdr3_nt: TGCGCCAGCAGCCGCGTTCAGGGCACCCGCACCGGGGAGCTGTTTTTT
cdr3_aa: CASSRVQGTRTGELFF

v_call: TRBV7-8
j_call: TRBJ2-7
clone_size: .
d_call: TRBD2
cdr3_nt: TGTGCCAGCAGCTTAGGGCTAGCGGATTCCTACGAGCAGTACTTC
cdr3_aa: CASSLGLADSYEQYF

v_call: TRBV5-1
j_call: TRBJ2-2
clone_size: .
d_call: .
cdr3_nt: TGCGCCAGCAGCTTGTACCTGAACACCGGGGAGCTGTTTTTT
cdr3_aa: CASSLYLNTGELFF

v_call: TRBV28
j_call: TRBJ1-1
clone_size: .
d_call: .
cdr3_nt: TGTGCCAGCAGTCAAAGGCCGGGGACGGCTGAAGCTTTCTTT
cdr3_aa: CASSQRPGTAEAFF

v_call: TRBV11-2
j_call: TRBJ2-1
clone_size: .
d_call: TRBD2
cdr3_nt: TGTGCCAGCAGCCCTCTAGCGGGATCCCCCTACAATGAGCAGTTCTTC
cdr3_aa: CASSPLAGSPYNEQFF

v_call: TRBV11-2
j_call: TRBJ1-2
clone_size: .
d_call: .
cdr3_nt: TGTGCCAGCAGCTTAGACCTCCGGGTCTATGGCTACACCTTC
cdr3_aa: CASSLDLRVYGYTF

v_call: TRBV27
j_call: TRBJ1-1
clone_size: .
d_call: .
cdr3_nt: TGTGCCAGCAGGTGCTACAGGGACTACTTACTTAGAAGGAACACTGAAGCTTTCTTT
cdr3_aa: CASRCYRDYLLRRNTEAFF

v_call: TRBV6-5
j_call: TRBJ2-2
clone_size: .
d_call: TRBD2
cdr3_nt: TGTGCCAGCAGTTATGGCGGGAGGTGGTCCACCGGGGAGCTGTTTTTT
cdr3_aa: CASSYGGRWSTGELFF

v_call: TRBV30
j_call: TRBJ2-7
clone_size: .
d_call: TRBD1
cdr3_nt: TGTGCCTGGAGAGAGACAGGGGTTACGTACGAGCAGTACTTC
cdr3_aa: CAWRETGVTYEQYF

v_call: TRBV5-1
j_call: TRBJ2-4
clone_size: .
d_call: .
cdr3_nt: TGCGCCAGCAGCCCCGACAAAAACATTCAGTACTTC
cdr3_aa: CASSPDKNIQYF

v_call: TRBV5-8
j_call: TRBJ1-5
clone_size: .
d_call: TRBD1
cdr3_nt: TGTGCCAGCAGCCCCGGACAGGGTTTAGTTAAGCAGCCCCAGCATTTT
cdr3_aa: CASSPGQGLVKQPQHF

v_call: TRBV4-1
j_call: TRBJ1-2
clone_size: .
d_call: .
cdr3_nt: TGCGCCAGCAGCCCAAAAAACGGGGCAAATGGCTACACCTTC
cdr3_aa: CASSPKNGANGYTF

v_call: TRBV10-3
j_call: TRBJ2-7
clone_size: .
d_call: TRBD2
cdr3_nt: TGTGCCATCAGTGAGTCGGGAGGGGGGACTAGTATCTACGAGCAGTACTTC
cdr3_aa: CAISESGGGTSIYEQYF

v_call: TRBV5-1
j_call: TRBJ2-5
clone_size: .
d_call: .
cdr3_nt: TGCGCCAGCAGCCAAGGACGGGCACAAGAGACCCAGTACTTC
cdr3_aa: CASSQGRAQETQYF

v_call: TRBV6-5
j_call: TRBJ2-7
clone_size: .
d_call: .
cdr3_nt: TGTGCCAGCAAGGATCCCTACGAGCAGTACTTC
cdr3_aa: CASKDPYEQYF

v_call: TRBV7-2
j_call: TRBJ1-2
clone_size: .
d_call: .
cdr3_nt: TGTGCCAGCAGCTTAAGGCAAGAGAACTATGGCTACACCTTC
cdr3_aa: CASSLRQENYGYTF

v_call: TRBV19
j_call: TRBJ1-5
clone_size: .
d_call: .
cdr3_nt: TGTGCCAGTACCATTGTGGGGTTGGGCAATCAGCCCCAGCATTTT
cdr3_aa: CASTIVGLGNQPQHF

v_call: TRBV9
j_call: TRBJ2-3
clone_size: .
d_call: TRBD2
cdr3_nt: TGTGCCAGCAGCGTAGGGATAGCGGGAGACCAGTATTTT
cdr3_aa: CASSVGIAGDQYF

v_call: TRBV7-2
j_call: TRBJ2-7
clone_size: once
d_call: TRBD1
cdr3_nt: TGTGCCAGCAGCCCGAGGGGACAGGGGTTCAAGCAGTACTTC
cdr3_aa: CASSPRGQGFKQYF

v_call: TRBV5-4
j_call: TRBJ1-2
clone_size: .
d_call: TRBD1
cdr3_nt: TGTGCCAGCAGCCTGACAGGGGGAAATGGCTACACCTTC
cdr3_aa: CASSLTGGNGYTF

v_call: TRBV29-1
j_call: TRBJ2-7
clone_size: .
d_call: .
cdr3_nt: TGCAGCGTTGAAACCGGCGGGGCTGGCGAGCAGTACTTC
cdr3_aa: CSVETGGAGEQYF